Listed below are T cell receptor delta chains from one sample, sequenced in a study of Vδ1+ human thymocytes. TCRdb reanalysed the multiplex PCR reads via CATT. The sample records about 58,000 delta-chain clones, roughly 16% being singletons. Specimen: Vdelta1+ gamma-delta thymocytes from the thymus. These receptors were taken from a girl under three years old who had congenital heart surgery. The conserved cysteine and the conserved F or W are not part of the CDR3 here. Fields, in order: clone size, J gene, V gene, CDR3 protein. A clone size is listed for some rows: how often the clone was seen (once, few, many), or a class if it is expanded.

>few|TRDJ1|TRDV1
ALGTNFLRGDWGIPPYTDKLI
>-|TRDJ1|TRDV1
ALGDPIPPQNYTDKFI
>-|TRDJ1|TRDV1
ALGPFPPLYWGIRLYTDKLI
>-|TRDJ1|TRDV1
ALGELNFVRPPWGMGDDKLI
>few|TRDJ1|TRDV1
ALGEPPLPTSWGNRGDKLI
>few|TRDJ1|TRDV1
ALGVICLLGEPDTDKLI
>-|TRDJ1|TRDV1
ALGEQPIGVGRFLRDKLI
>-|TRDJ1|TRDV1
ALGERVGPLVLGERAYTDKLI
>-|TRDJ1|TRDV1
ALGEAFLPLYTDKLI
>few|TRDJ1|TRDV1
ALGELAGEGDNNKLI
>-|TRDJ1|TRDV1
ALGKGVGDSRWTDKLI
>-|TRDJ1|TRDV1
ALGDHLPGGFKLI
>-|TRDJ1|TRDV1
ALGVRRLGDLSYTDKLI
>few|TRDJ1|TRDV1
ALGVTTGDGFGADKLI
>-|TRDJ1|TRDV1
ALGELPGIRTQLI
>-|TRDJ1|TRDV2
ARDRGPDKLI
>few|TRDJ1|TRDV1
ALGTHRAAVLGVSTDKLI
>few|TRDJ1|TRDV1
ALGKTPSPYWGSPAYTDKLI
>few|TRDJ1|TRDV1
ALGEPHSFPSPLTGGYANKLI